These T cell receptor beta chains were read from a single sample in a study of cytomegalovirus exposure and HLA in healthy donors. Data came from immunoSEQ multiplex PCR; TCRdb stores just in-frame clones and leaves some out. The table records 75,000 to 100,000 clones, approximately 7.7% of them present only once. Material: PBMCs. The receptors originated from a man aged 50-60 years in good health and CMV-seronegative. CDR3s include the opening cysteine and the closing phenylalanine or tryptophan. The order of the fields is V gene, J gene, D gene, clone size, CDR3 DNA, CDR3 protein. The D gene is left open where the match is weak. Not all rows give a size; the values are once, few, many and, for expanded clones, a class.

V: TRBV11-1
J: TRBJ1-1
D: NA
size: NA
DNA: TGTGCCAGCAGCTTAGGGCACCAGAACACTGAAGCTTTCTTT
CDR3: CASSLGHQNTEAFF

V: TRBV27
J: TRBJ2-1
D: TRBD1
size: NA
DNA: TGTGCCAGCAGTTTATCGTGGACAGGTAGTGAGCAGTTCTTC
CDR3: CASSLSWTGSEQFF

V: TRBV5-1
J: TRBJ1-1
D: TRBD1
size: NA
DNA: TGCGCCAGCAGCGTGGGGGACAGCACCACTGAAGCTTTCTTT
CDR3: CASSVGDSTTEAFF

V: TRBV7-6
J: TRBJ1-4
D: NA
size: few
DNA: TGTGCCAGCAGCTTAGCCCGGTTCGAAAAACTGTTTTTT
CDR3: CASSLARFEKLFF

V: TRBV28
J: TRBJ1-1
D: TRBD1
size: NA
DNA: TGTGCCAGCAGTCTCGGGACAGGGGGTAGGACTGAAGCTTTCTTT
CDR3: CASSLGTGGRTEAFF

V: TRBV27
J: TRBJ2-1
D: NA
size: few
DNA: TGTGCCAGCAGTCTCCTATCCTTTAGCTCCTACAATGAGCAGTTCTTC
CDR3: CASSLLSFSSYNEQFF

V: TRBV4-2
J: TRBJ1-5
D: NA
size: few
DNA: TGTGCCAGCAGCCCCCTAAGCAATCAGCCCCAGCATTTT
CDR3: CASSPLSNQPQHF

V: TRBV9
J: TRBJ2-3
D: NA
size: NA
DNA: TGTGCCAGCAGCGTAGTGGGGAGTAGCACAGATACGCAGTATTTT
CDR3: CASSVVGSSTDTQYF

V: TRBV7-2
J: TRBJ1-4
D: NA
size: NA
DNA: TGTGCCAGCAGCTTAGTCAGGGACTCTAATGAAAAACTGTTTTTT
CDR3: CASSLVRDSNEKLFF

V: TRBV5-1
J: TRBJ2-2
D: TRBD1
size: NA
DNA: TGCGCCAGCAGCTCGGGACAGGGGTTACTCGGGGAGCTGTTTTTT
CDR3: CASSSGQGLLGELFF

V: TRBV6-5
J: TRBJ2-5
D: TRBD1
size: NA
DNA: TGTGCCAGCAGCCCTAACCGGGACAGCCAAGAGACCCAGTACTTC
CDR3: CASSPNRDSQETQYF

V: TRBV5-1
J: TRBJ2-1
D: TRBD1
size: few
DNA: TGCGCCAGCAGCTTGGTGGGACAGGGACACAATGAGCAGTTCTTC
CDR3: CASSLVGQGHNEQFF

V: TRBV19
J: TRBJ1-5
D: TRBD1
size: few
DNA: TGTGCCAGTAGTCCCCGACAGGGGGCAAGCAATCAGCCCCAGCATTTT
CDR3: CASSPRQGASNQPQHF

V: TRBV11-2
J: TRBJ2-3
D: TRBD2
size: NA
DNA: TGTGCCAGCAGCCGTATGGGACTAGCGGGCCAGATGAGCACAGATACGCAGTATTTT
CDR3: CASSRMGLAGQMSTDTQYF

V: TRBV5-8
J: TRBJ2-7
D: TRBD1
size: few
DNA: TGTGCCAGCAGCATACCCGGGACAGGGGGGTTCGACGAGCAGTACTTC
CDR3: CASSIPGTGGFDEQYF

V: TRBV28
J: TRBJ1-1
D: TRBD1
size: NA
DNA: TGTGCCAGCAGTTTCGAGGGACAGGGAAACACTGAAGCTTTCTTT
CDR3: CASSFEGQGNTEAFF

V: TRBV9
J: TRBJ2-7
D: TRBD1
size: few
DNA: TGTGCCAGCAGCGTCGGACAGGGTATGGGTTACGAGCAGTACTTC
CDR3: CASSVGQGMGYEQYF

V: TRBV9
J: TRBJ1-2
D: NA
size: NA
DNA: TGTGCCAGCAGCAGAACCGGGACACCGGGAGGCTACACCTTC
CDR3: CASSRTGTPGGYTF

V: TRBV30
J: TRBJ1-1
D: NA
size: NA
DNA: TGTGCCTGGAGGAGACTGGACACTGAAGCTTTCTTT
CDR3: CAWRRLDTEAFF

V: TRBV10-3
J: TRBJ2-3
D: NA
size: few
DNA: TGTGCCATCACCGATAGGGAGGAAGATACGCAGTATTTT
CDR3: CAITDREEDTQYF

V: TRBV19
J: TRBJ1-5
D: TRBD1
size: few
DNA: TGTGCCAGTAGTCAGACAGGGACAGGCAATCAGCCCCAGCATTTT
CDR3: CASSQTGTGNQPQHF

V: TRBV10-2
J: TRBJ2-1
D: NA
size: few
DNA: TGCGCCAGCAGTGAGTCTCAGGGGCCCCTTTCCTACAATGAGCAGTTCTTC
CDR3: CASSESQGPLSYNEQFF

V: TRBV2
J: TRBJ2-5
D: TRBD2
size: NA
DNA: TGTGCCAGCAGTAGTCGACTAGCGGGAGAGTTGGAGACCCAGTACTTC
CDR3: CASSSRLAGELETQYF

V: TRBV30
J: TRBJ2-5
D: TRBD2
size: few
DNA: TGTGCCTGGATTACTAGCGGGAGGTTCCAAGAGACCCAGTACTTC
CDR3: CAWITSGRFQETQYF

V: TRBV18
J: TRBJ2-1
D: TRBD2
size: NA
DNA: TGTGCCAGCTCTCGACGGACTAGCCTCAACTCCAACAATGAGCAGTTCTTC
CDR3: CASSRRTSLNSNNEQFF

V: TRBV6-1
J: TRBJ1-2
D: TRBD1
size: few
DNA: TGTGCCACCCGCCCCGGGACAGACTATGGCTACACCTTC
CDR3: CATRPGTDYGYTF

V: TRBV5-6
J: TRBJ2-7
D: NA
size: few
DNA: TGTGCCAGCAGCCTAATCAAGAGAACGAGAATCTCCTACGAGCAGTACTTC
CDR3: CASSLIKRTRISYEQYF

V: TRBV6-6
J: TRBJ1-1
D: TRBD1
size: NA
DNA: TGTGCCAGCAGTGATCCGACAGGGGGCATCACTGAAGCTTTCTTT
CDR3: CASSDPTGGITEAFF

V: TRBV27
J: TRBJ1-1
D: TRBD1
size: NA
DNA: TGTGCCAGCGCCTTGGGGCTCAGGGGGGAAGGGGGATCGTTGAGAGCTTTCTTT
CDR3: CASALGLRGEGGSLRAFF

V: TRBV29-1
J: TRBJ2-2
D: TRBD1
size: NA
DNA: TGCAGCGTTAGGGACAGGAACACCGGGGAGCTGTTTTTT
CDR3: CSVRDRNTGELFF

V: TRBV7-2
J: TRBJ2-2
D: NA
size: few
DNA: TGTGCCAGCAGGGAACCAGCGGGTAGTACCGGGGAGCTGTTTTTT
CDR3: CASREPAGSTGELFF

V: TRBV2
J: TRBJ2-7
D: TRBD1
size: NA
DNA: TGTGCCAGCAGACCGGGACAGGGGCCTTACGAGCAGTACTTC
CDR3: CASRPGQGPYEQYF

V: TRBV7-9
J: TRBJ2-2
D: TRBD1
size: NA
DNA: TGTGCCATCTCCGGGACAGGGAACACCGGGGAGCTGTTTTTT
CDR3: CAISGTGNTGELFF

V: TRBV9
J: TRBJ2-6
D: TRBD2
size: NA
DNA: TGTGCCAGCAGCGTAGGGCTAGCGGGGTACTCTGGGGCCAACGTCCTGACTTTC
CDR3: CASSVGLAGYSGANVLTF

V: TRBV28
J: TRBJ2-5
D: TRBD1
size: few
DNA: TGTGCCAGCAGTTTATTGACGGGACAGGGCCACGAGACCCAGTACTTC
CDR3: CASSLLTGQGHETQYF

V: TRBV6-5
J: TRBJ1-2
D: TRBD1
size: NA
DNA: TGTGCCAGCACCGCCGACAGGGTAATTGGCTACACCTTC
CDR3: CASTADRVIGYTF

V: TRBV7-3
J: TRBJ2-2
D: TRBD2
size: NA
DNA: TGTGCCAGCAGCTTAGTGGCGGGAGGGCCTGGCGGGGAGCTGTTTTTT
CDR3: CASSLVAGGPGGELFF

V: TRBV5-1
J: TRBJ2-3
D: NA
size: NA
DNA: TGCGCCAGCAGCAGCGGATCTAGCACAGATACGCAGTATTTT
CDR3: CASSSGSSTDTQYF

V: TRBV9
J: TRBJ2-6
D: TRBD1
size: NA
DNA: TGTGCCAGCCGGACAGGATTACCCAACGTCCTGACTTTC
CDR3: CASRTGLPNVLTF

V: TRBV6-6
J: TRBJ2-5
D: TRBD2
size: few
DNA: TGTGCCAGCAGCCAGACTAGCACCACCCAAGAGACCCAGTACTTC
CDR3: CASSQTSTTQETQYF

V: TRBV28
J: TRBJ1-1
D: NA
size: NA
DNA: TGTGCCAGCAGTTTACACAGATATGAAGCTTTCTTT
CDR3: CASSLHRYEAFF

V: TRBV7-8
J: TRBJ1-4
D: NA
size: few
DNA: TGTGCCAGCAGCTTAGCGGCAGGGGTCGAAAAACTGTTTTTT
CDR3: CASSLAAGVEKLFF

V: TRBV7-3
J: TRBJ2-7
D: NA
size: few
DNA: TGTGCCAGCAGAACAGTTCCCCACGAGCAGTACTTC
CDR3: CASRTVPHEQYF

V: TRBV9
J: TRBJ2-1
D: TRBD1
size: few
DNA: TGTGCCAGCAGCACCCGACAGGGGGCCCACAATGAGCAGTTCTTC
CDR3: CASSTRQGAHNEQFF

V: TRBV6-1
J: TRBJ1-3
D: NA
size: NA
DNA: TGTGCCAGCAGTGAACACAGTCCTCGCTCTGGAAACACCATATATTTT
CDR3: CASSEHSPRSGNTIYF

V: TRBV7-8
J: TRBJ1-4
D: TRBD1
size: few
DNA: TGTGCCAGCAGCTCGATACAGGGGCGAATTAATGAAAAACTGTTTTTT
CDR3: CASSSIQGRINEKLFF

V: TRBV7-6
J: TRBJ2-7
D: NA
size: NA
DNA: TGTGCCAGCAGCCTTTCCCCCGATAGCTCCTACGAGCAGTACTTC
CDR3: CASSLSPDSSYEQYF

V: TRBV28
J: TRBJ2-2
D: TRBD2
size: NA
DNA: TGTGCCAGCAGTTTTAGATGGCTAGCGGGAAACGGGGAGCTGTTTTTT
CDR3: CASSFRWLAGNGELFF

V: TRBV7-8
J: TRBJ2-7
D: TRBD2
size: NA
DNA: TGTGCCAGCAGCTTCAGGGGGGATACTAGCGGGAGGTCGAGGGAGCAGTACTTC
CDR3: CASSFRGDTSGRSREQYF

V: TRBV6-5
J: TRBJ2-5
D: NA
size: NA
DNA: TGTGCCAGCAGTAGGGGGATCCAAGAGACCCAGTACTTC
CDR3: CASSRGIQETQYF

V: TRBV18
J: TRBJ2-5
D: NA
size: few
DNA: TGTGCCAGCTCACCACCGCAGGGCAGGGCCAAGACCCAGTACTTC
CDR3: CASSPPQGRAKTQYF

V: TRBV19
J: TRBJ1-2
D: NA
size: few
DNA: TGTGCCAGTAGTATCCCGAGCATCTATGGCTACACCTTC
CDR3: CASSIPSIYGYTF

V: TRBV14
J: TRBJ1-1
D: NA
size: NA
DNA: TGTGCCAGCAGCCAAGAGATCAGGACAAACACTGAAGCTTTCTTT
CDR3: CASSQEIRTNTEAFF

V: TRBV10-2
J: TRBJ2-2
D: NA
size: few
DNA: TGCGCCAGCACCATCACACTAGCCACCGGGGAGCTGTTTTTT
CDR3: CASTITLATGELFF

V: TRBV7-6
J: TRBJ2-1
D: TRBD2
size: few
DNA: TGTGCCAGCAGCTTAGAGGTGGCGGGCGGGAGCCGCAATGAGCAGTTCTTC
CDR3: CASSLEVAGGSRNEQFF

V: TRBV7-9
J: TRBJ1-5
D: NA
size: few
DNA: TGTGCCAGCAGCCAAATGGCAAATCAGCCCCAGCATTTT
CDR3: CASSQMANQPQHF

V: TRBV28
J: TRBJ2-7
D: NA
size: few
DNA: TGTGCCAGCAACAAAGGACTAATGGGGATATACGAGCAGTACTTC
CDR3: CASNKGLMGIYEQYF

V: TRBV28
J: TRBJ1-2
D: NA
size: NA
DNA: TGTGCCAGCAGTCCCCCAGGTTCAGGGGCCGGGAACTATGGCTACACCTTC
CDR3: CASSPPGSGAGNYGYTF

V: TRBV13
J: TRBJ2-7
D: TRBD1
size: few
DNA: TGTGCCAGCAGTCAGGGGGCCGGGTACGAGCAGTACTTC
CDR3: CASSQGAGYEQYF

V: TRBV5-1
J: TRBJ2-6
D: TRBD1
size: NA
DNA: TGCGCCAGCAGTAGGGAGACAGGGGCAACTGGGGCCAACGTCCTGACTTTC
CDR3: CASSRETGATGANVLTF